These T cell receptor beta chains were read from a single sample in a study of cytomegalovirus exposure and HLA in healthy donors. Only in-frame clones appear in the TCRdb table, and some are missing; sequencing was by immunoSEQ multiplex PCR. The sample contains some 160,000 clones, around four fifths of which appear only once. The sequencing input was PBMCs. Receptors were obtained from a woman aged 18-29 years in good health and CMV-seronegative. CDR3s include the opening cysteine and the closing phenylalanine or tryptophan. D genes are given only for firm matches. The size entry is marked missing in some rows and otherwise reads once, few, many or a size class.

cdr3_length	clone_size	j_call	v_call	d_call	cdr3_aa	cdr3_nt
15	few	TRBJ2-2	TRBV2	TRBD2	CASSSPGTRSGELFF	TGTGCCAGCAGTTCCCCCGGGACTAGATCCGGGGAGCTGTTTTTT
15	.	TRBJ2-7	TRBV11-3	TRBD1	CASSSPGQASYEQYF	TGTGCCAGCAGCTCTCCGGGACAGGCCTCCTACGAGCAGTACTTC
15	few	TRBJ1-1	TRBV6-1	TRBD1	CASRRQGSGDTEAFF	TGTGCCAGCAGGCGACAGGGTTCGGGGGACACTGAAGCTTTCTTT
16	.	TRBJ1-2	TRBV10-3	.	CAIRKIRTVILYGYTF	TGTGCCATCAGAAAAATTCGGACAGTCATCCTCTATGGCTACACCTTC
15	once	TRBJ2-1	TRBV5-1	TRBD2	CASSLVAGGLIEQFF	TGCGCCAGCAGCTTGGTGGCGGGGGGCCTGATTGAGCAGTTCTTC
16	.	TRBJ1-5	TRBV6-1	.	CASSEGTGGGNQPQHF	TGTGCCAGCAGTGAAGGGACTGGAGGGGGCAATCAGCCCCAGCATTTT
15	.	TRBJ2-7	TRBV30	.	CAWSVVAPRGFGQYF	TGTGCCTGGAGTGTAGTAGCTCCGCGAGGGTTCGGGCAGTACTTC
18	few	TRBJ1-3	TRBV11-2	TRBD1	CATSVRTGLVSEGNTIYF	TGTGCCACCTCAGTCCGGACAGGGCTCGTCTCGGAGGGAAACACCATATATTTT
17	once	TRBJ2-6	TRBV5-1	.	CASTIGGTKSGANVLTF	TGCGCCAGCACCATCGGGGGAACGAAGTCTGGGGCCAACGTCCTGACTTTC
14	.	TRBJ1-4	TRBV5-5	.	CASSLDSVGGELFF	TGTGCCAGCAGCTTGGACAGCGTAGGAGGGGAACTGTTTTTT
20	.	TRBJ2-5	TRBV4-2	TRBD2	CASSQGEGIAGGSPRETQYF	TGTGCCAGCAGCCAAGGTGAGGGGATAGCGGGGGGGTCTCCCCGGGAGACCCAGTACTTC
13	.	TRBJ1-2	TRBV6-5	TRBD1	CASRVTGVHGYTF	TGTGCCAGCAGGGTTACAGGGGTTCACGGCTACACCTTC
16	.	TRBJ1-4	TRBV5-1	TRBD1	CASSRQGARTNEKLFF	TGCGCCAGCAGCCGTCAGGGGGCGAGAACTAATGAAAAACTGTTTTTT
13	.	TRBJ1-1	TRBV15	.	CATSRDRGGSAFF	TGTGCCACCAGCAGAGATCGCGGGGGCTCGGCTTTCTTT
15	.	TRBJ2-3	TRBV10-1	TRBD2	CASSESAGLTDTQYF	TGCGCCAGCAGTGAGTCAGCGGGGCTCACAGATACGCAGTATTTT
15	.	TRBJ1-3	TRBV5-1	TRBD1	CASSTGGISGNTIYF	TGCGCCAGCAGTACAGGGGGGATCTCTGGAAACACCATATATTTT
18	.	TRBJ2-2	TRBV5-1	TRBD2	CASSLGASGGMSTGELFF	TGCGCCAGCAGCTTGGGAGCTAGCGGGGGCATGAGCACCGGGGAGCTGTTTTTT
15	.	TRBJ1-1	TRBV27	.	CASSDPGVRLTEAFF	TGTGCCAGCAGTGACCCGGGAGTTAGGTTAACTGAAGCTTTCTTT
14	.	TRBJ1-2	TRBV5-6	.	CASSLNSLSYGYTF	TGTGCCAGCAGCTTGAACAGTCTGAGCTATGGCTACACCTTC
14	.	TRBJ2-2	TRBV6-1	.	CASRTKTNTGELFF	TGTGCCAGCAGAACAAAGACGAACACCGGGGAGCTGTTTTTT
13	.	TRBJ1-2	TRBV2	TRBD1	CASSDGQAQKYTF	TGTGCCAGCAGCGATGGACAGGCGCAGAAATACACCTTC
15	.	TRBJ1-1	TRBV5-1	.	CASSLGGTKNTEAFF	TGCGCCAGCAGCTTGGGTGGCACCAAGAACACTGAAGCTTTCTTT